Shown below are 8 T cell receptor beta chains from a single sample sequenced in a study of CD8 T cells in Susac syndrome. When the RNA was reverse transcribed, random hexamers were used with an input of about 0.5 to 1 ug. TCRdb reanalysed the immunoSEQ multiplex PCR reads using MiXCR and keeps one entry per CDR3 protein. The table lists about 27,000 distinct CDR3 sequences, 90% to 95% of them singletons, with more than 0.25% in the top ten. Sample: CD8+ T cells from PBMCs. All receptors derive from a human donor in good health.

The genes are TRBV7-9 and TRBJ2-1, with a weak D call TRBD1 (6 bases). The V end lost 1 base, the J end lost 9 bases, and 19 bases lay between the germline ends. From germline, CDR1 is SEHNR and CDR2 FQNEAQ (reference sequence). There are 16 residues in the CDR3. CDR3 protein: CASSLGTGKKPLEQFF. CDR3 sequence (DNA): TGTGCCAGCAGCTTAGGTACAGGGAAGAAACCCCTTGAGCAGTTCTTC. The whole variable domain, filled in from reference TRBV7-9 and TRBJ2-1, reads DTGVSQNPRHKITKRGQNVTFRCDPISEHNRLYWYRQTLGQGPEFLTYFQNEAQLEKSRLLSDRFSAERPKGSFSTLEIQRTEQGDSAMYLCASSLGTGKKPLEQFFGPGTRLTVL.

This clonotype occurred once. The chain has TRBV12-3 or TRBV12-4 and TRBJ1-1, with D perhaps TRBD1 (5 bases). The V and J ends lost 5 bases and 0 bases respectively, with 16 bases between them. The CDR3 is 16 residues long. This CDR3 reads CASSPYGQGMNTEAFF. The DNA for the CDR3 is TGTGCCAGCAGTCCCTACGGACAAGGGATGAACACTGAAGCTTTCTTT.

This CDR3 reads CASSQGQGDTEAFF. CDR3 nucleotides: TGTGCCAGCAGTCAGGGACAGGGAGACACTGAAGCTTTCTTT. The chain is built from TRBV2 and TRBJ1-1, with 9 bases that match TRBD1. The CDR3 extends over 14 amino acids. Losses at the gene ends were 5 bases for V and 3 bases for J; bases not matched to a gene: 4. Germline V CDR1 and CDR2: SNHLY, FYNNEI.

This chain joins TRBV2 and TRBJ2-7; D not certain. The CDR3 is 10 amino acids. V gave up 8 bases and J gave up 6 bases, with 8 bases separating them. Per germline, CDR1 SNHLY and CDR2 FYNNEI. The CDR3 DNA sequence: TGTGCCAGCTTGTTACGCGAGCAGTACTTC. This sequence encodes CASLLREQYF. Together with reference TRBV2 and TRBJ2-7, the CDR3 gives the full variable domain: EPEVTQTPSHQVTQMGQEVILRCVPISNHLYFYWYRQILGQKVEFLVSFYNNEISEKSEIFDDQFSVERPDGSNFTLKIRSTKLEDSAMYFCASLLREQYFGPGTRLTVT.

The V gene is TRBV27, the J gene TRBJ2-7; D unresolved. The CDR3 loop spans 15 amino acids. V was trimmed by 6 bases and J by 1 base, leaving 16 bases between them. The germline V gene has CDR1 MNHEY and CDR2 SMNVEV (reference sequence). The CDR3 loop is CASSRSPGVSYEQYF. In DNA, the CDR3 is TGTGCCAGCAGCCGATCCCCCGGAGTATCCTACGAGCAGTACTTC.

The V gene is TRBV4-3, the J gene TRBJ2-3, with a weak D call TRBD1 (6 bases). Looked up from germline, CDR1 is LGHNA and CDR2 is YSLEER. V was clipped by 2 bases and J by 2 bases, with 11 bases between them. This CDR3 spans 15 amino acids. The CDR3 here is CASSQQRGTTDTQYF. Written as DNA, the CDR3 is TGCGCCAGCAGCCAACAGAGGGGGACCACAGATACGCAGTATTTT.

The chain combines TRBV12-3 or TRBV12-4 with TRBJ2-1; perhaps TRBD2 as D (6 bases). The V end lost 3 bases, the J end lost 9 bases, and 12 bases lay between the germline ends. This CDR3 is 13 amino acids long. The CDR3 loop reads CASSFRDSSEQFF. DNA of the CDR3: TGTGCCAGCAGTTTCCGGGACTCAAGTGAGCAGTTCTTC.

The chain combines TRBV7-9 with TRBJ1-4, with TRBD1 matching over 7 bases. Per germline, CDR1 SEHNR and CDR2 FQNEAQ (reference sequence). With 1 base clipped from V and 1 base from J, the junction kept 3 bases outside the gene matches. The CDR3 is 16 residues long. CDR3 in amino acids: CASSLGDSGTNEKLFF. The CDR3 nucleotides read TGTGCCAGCAGCTTAGGGGACAGCGGAACTAATGAAAAACTGTTTTTT.